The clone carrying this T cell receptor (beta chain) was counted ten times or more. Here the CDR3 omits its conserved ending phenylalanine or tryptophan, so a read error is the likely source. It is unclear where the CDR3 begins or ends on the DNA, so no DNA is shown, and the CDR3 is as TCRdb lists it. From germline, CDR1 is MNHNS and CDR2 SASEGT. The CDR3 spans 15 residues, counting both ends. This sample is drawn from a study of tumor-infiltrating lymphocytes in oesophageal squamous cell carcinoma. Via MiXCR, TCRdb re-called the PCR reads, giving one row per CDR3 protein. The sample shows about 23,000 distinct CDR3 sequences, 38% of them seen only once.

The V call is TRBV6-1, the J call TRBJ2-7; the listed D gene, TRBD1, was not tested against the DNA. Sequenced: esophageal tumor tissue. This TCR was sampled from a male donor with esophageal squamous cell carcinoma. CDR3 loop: CASSLGGNYGYTFGS.